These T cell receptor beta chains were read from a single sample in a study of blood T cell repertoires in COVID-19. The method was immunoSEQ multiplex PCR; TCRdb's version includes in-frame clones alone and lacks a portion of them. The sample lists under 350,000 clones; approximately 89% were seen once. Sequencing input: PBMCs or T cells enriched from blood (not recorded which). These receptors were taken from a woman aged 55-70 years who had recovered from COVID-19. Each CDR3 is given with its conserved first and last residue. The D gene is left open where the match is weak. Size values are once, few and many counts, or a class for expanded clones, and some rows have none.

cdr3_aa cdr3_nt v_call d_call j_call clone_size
CASSQSRDRSNYGYTF TGTGCCAGCAGCCAATCCCGCGACAGGTCTAACTATGGCTACACCTTC TRBV3-1/TRBV3-2 NA TRBJ1-2 NA
CASSFSADLGYTF TGCGCCAGCAGCTTTTCAGCTGACTTAGGCTACACCTTC TRBV5-1 NA TRBJ1-2 few
CASSPRGSTNTEAFF TGTGCCAGCAGCCCCAGAGGCAGCACTAACACTGAAGCTTTCTTT TRBV9 NA TRBJ1-1 NA
CASSLTPGLVDTQYF TGTGCCAGCAGCTTAACGCCGGGACTAGTAGATACGCAGTATTTT TRBV7-3 TRBD2 TRBJ2-3 NA
CATSGGIEKLFF TGTGCCACCTCAGGGGGCATTGAAAAACTGTTTTTT TRBV28 TRBD1 TRBJ1-4 NA
CAWQTGGIRAFF TGTGCCTGGCAGACAGGGGGCATTCGAGCTTTCTTT TRBV30 TRBD1 TRBJ1-1 NA
CASSATTLAGPSSYEQYF TGTGCCAGCAGCGCGACAACATTAGCGGGGCCTAGCTCCTACGAGCAGTACTTC TRBV9 TRBD2 TRBJ2-7 NA
CASSSDNSYEQYF TGCGCCAGCAGCTCCGACAACTCCTACGAGCAGTACTTC TRBV5-1 NA TRBJ2-7 NA
CAWTPGTGGGQPQHF TGTGCCTGGACACCCGGGACAGGGGGCGGGCAGCCCCAGCATTTT TRBV30 TRBD1 TRBJ1-5 NA
CSVEDRGLFGNYGYTF TGCAGCGTGGAAGACAGGGGGTTATTTGGAAACTATGGCTACACCTTC TRBV29-1 TRBD1 TRBJ1-2 NA
CASSQGTVYGYTF TGCGCCAGCAGCCAAGGGACAGTCTATGGCTACACCTTC TRBV4-1 NA TRBJ1-2 NA
CASMESSTGNTIYF TGCGCCAGCATGGAGTCCTCTACTGGAAACACCATATATTTT TRBV10-1 NA TRBJ1-3 NA
CASSPRDRGLTYEQYF TGTGCCAGCAGCCCCAGGGACAGGGGACTCACCTACGAGCAGTACTTC TRBV5-5 TRBD1 TRBJ2-7 NA
CSASYRLGGGTEAFF TGCAGTGCTAGTTACCGTCTGGGGGGAGGCACTGAAGCTTTCTTT TRBV20-1 NA TRBJ1-1 once
CASWGQRLYGYTF TGTGCCAGTTGGGGACAGAGACTCTATGGCTACACCTTC TRBV30 TRBD1 TRBJ1-2 once
CASSLAGTVEAFF TGCGCCAGCAGCTTGGCCGGGACAGTTGAAGCTTTCTTT TRBV5-1 TRBD1 TRBJ1-1 NA
CASNDRTLQETQYF TGTGCCAGCAACGACAGAACCCTCCAAGAGACCCAGTACTTC TRBV7-2 NA TRBJ2-5 NA
CASTRTGGEETQYF TGTGCCAGCACCCGGACAGGGGGGGAAGAGACCCAGTACTTC TRBV2 TRBD1 TRBJ2-5 NA
CASSLQGGEQYF TGTGCCAGCAGTTTACAGGGGGGTGAGCAGTACTTC TRBV27 NA TRBJ2-7 NA
CASSVGGGIGRNTEAFF TGTGCCAGCAGCGTAGGCGGGGGGATCGGGAGGAACACTGAAGCTTTCTTT TRBV9 NA TRBJ1-1 NA
CASRTRGKNTEAFF TGTGCCAGCAGGACGCGGGGTAAGAACACTGAAGCTTTCTTT TRBV27 NA TRBJ1-1 NA
CASSPVGGIDGYTF TGTGCCAGCAGCCCCGTCGGGGGTATCGATGGCTACACCTTC TRBV7-9 NA TRBJ1-2 few
CASLAGTSGSPSSYEQYF TGTGCCAGTTTAGCCGGGACTAGCGGGAGCCCGAGCTCCTACGAGCAGTACTTC TRBV10-3 TRBD2 TRBJ2-7 NA
CASSHDREASPLHF TGCGCCAGCAGCCACGACAGGGAGGCTTCACCCCTCCACTTT TRBV5-1 TRBD1 TRBJ1-6 NA
CASSSRQGASFMYGYTF TGTGCCAGCAGTTCAAGACAGGGGGCCTCCTTTATGTATGGCTACACCTTC TRBV28 TRBD1 TRBJ1-2 NA
CASSQGVGRRNQPQHF TGTGCCAGCAGCCAAGGGGTTGGACGGAGGAATCAGCCCCAGCATTTT TRBV3-1/TRBV3-2 NA TRBJ1-5 NA
CASSYGSSGGIDIQYF TGTGCCAGCAGTTACGGTAGTAGCGGGGGAATCGACATTCAGTACTTC TRBV6-5 TRBD2 TRBJ2-4 NA
CASSLPRDFPSYNEQFF TGTGCCAGCAGCCTTCCCCGGGACTTCCCCTCCTACAATGAGCAGTTCTTC TRBV4-2 NA TRBJ2-1 few
CATRTGGNEKLFF TGTGCCACTAGGACAGGGGGTAATGAAAAACTGTTTTTT TRBV10-3 TRBD1 TRBJ1-4 NA
CASSYQHTGTGELFF TGTGCCAGCAGCTATCAACACACGGGGACCGGGGAGCTGTTTTTT TRBV7-2 NA TRBJ2-2 NA
CASSPGGPTGELFF TGTGCCAGCAGCCCGGGAGGACCCACCGGGGAGCTGTTTTTT TRBV7-3 TRBD2 TRBJ2-2 NA
CAWTPRREGNSPLHF TGTGCCTGGACCCCTCGAAGGGAGGGTAATTCACCCCTCCACTTT TRBV30 NA TRBJ1-6 NA
CASSLRDSSNQPQHF TGTGCCAGCAGCTTAAGGGACAGCTCCAATCAGCCCCAGCATTTT TRBV7-3 TRBD1 TRBJ1-5 NA
CASSYVTGGGKQQFF TGTGCCAGCAGTTACGTAACAGGTGGGGGGAAGCAGCAGTTCTTC TRBV6-5 NA TRBJ2-1 NA
CASVPRGETQYF TGTGCCAGCGTCCCCCGAGGAGAGACCCAGTACTTC TRBV2 NA TRBJ2-5 NA
CASSQGALNTEAFF TGTGCCAGCAGTCAGGGGGCGTTGAACACTGAAGCTTTCTTT TRBV4-2 TRBD1 TRBJ1-1 NA
CASSKRDRGFLEAFF TGTGCCAGCAGCAAGAGGGACAGGGGGTTTCTGGAAGCTTTCTTT TRBV5-6 TRBD1 TRBJ1-1 NA
CASSSRQGANEKLFF TGTGCCAGCAGCTCGAGACAGGGGGCTAATGAAAAACTGTTTTTT TRBV7-8 TRBD1 TRBJ1-4 NA
CASSPQGALNTEAFF TGTGCCAGCAGCCCGCAGGGGGCCTTGAACACTGAAGCTTTCTTT TRBV3-1/TRBV3-2 TRBD1 TRBJ1-1 once
CASSDRQDYGYTF TGTGCCAGCAGCGATCGACAGGACTATGGCTACACCTTC TRBV2 NA TRBJ1-2 once
CASSYSRTGGYEQYF TGTGCCAGCAGTTACTCGAGGACGGGGGGTTACGAGCAGTACTTC TRBV6-5 TRBD2 TRBJ2-7 few
CSATGGPYEQYF TGCAGCGCGACAGGGGGCCCCTACGAGCAGTACTTC TRBV29-1 TRBD1 TRBJ2-7 NA
CASSLSSATVSYEQYF TGTGCCAGCAGCTTATCATCAGCGACAGTGTCCTACGAGCAGTACTTC TRBV11-3 NA TRBJ2-7 NA
CASSQTGDTDLPGYTF TGTGCCAGCAGCCAAACCGGGGACACCGACCTTCCGGGCTACACCTTC TRBV7-9 NA TRBJ1-2 NA
CASSFAWGQVKYEQYF TGTGCCAGCAGTTTCGCCTGGGGACAGGTAAAGTACGAGCAGTACTTC TRBV27 TRBD1 TRBJ2-7 NA
CASSYSDDRIGGYTF TGTGCCAGCAGTTACTCAGACGACAGGATAGGGGGCTACACCTTC TRBV28 NA TRBJ1-2 NA
CASSKSLRTGPYGYTF TGTGCCAGCAGCAAATCCCTCAGGACAGGACCGTATGGCTACACCTTC TRBV7-9 TRBD1 TRBJ1-2 few
CASSLAQGNNEQFF TGCGCCAGCAGCTTGGCTCAGGGTAACAATGAGCAGTTCTTC TRBV5-1 NA TRBJ2-1 NA